Below, 4 T cell receptor beta chains from the same sample are listed, as sequenced in a study of identical twins. TCRdb redid the calling of the 5' RACE reads with MiXCR, one entry per CDR3 protein. The sample includes around 490,000 distinct CDR3 sequences, more than 13% of them seen just once. The data also belong to a second study, concerning yellow fever vaccine responses in identical twins.

Sequencing was carried out using CD4+ T cells sorted from blood. The source is a young woman in good health.

This clonotype occurred a few times. The chain links TRBV7-2 to TRBJ2-5, with D hard to call. This CDR3 spans 12 amino acids. Germline V gene lookup returns CDR1 SGHTA and CDR2 FQGNSA. The V gene lost 7 bases and the J gene lost 5 bases, with 11 bases spanning the gap. In DNA, the CDR3 is TGTGCCAGCACCCGTTTGGGGGAGACCCAGTACTTC. It codes for CASTRLGETQYF.

This chain links TRBV6-2 or TRBV6-3 with TRBJ2-7, with D perhaps TRBD1 (7 bases). This CDR3 has 14 residues. Germline CDR1 MNHEY, CDR2 SVGEGT. Trimming left V 2 bases short and J 3 bases short, with 11 bases between. CDR3 loop: CASSYNRGGYEQYF. CDR3 DNA: TGTGCCAGCAGTTACAACAGGGGAGGCTACGAGCAGTACTTC.

This chain links TRBV2 with TRBJ2-3, with D perhaps TRBD1 or TRBD2 (5 bases each). The V gene lost 3 bases and the J gene lost 6 bases, with 13 bases spanning the gap. The CDR3 length is 14 residues. Germline-derived CDR1 and CDR2 are SNHLY and FYNNEI. CDR3: CASSEGSGTDTQYF. DNA for the CDR3: TGTGCCAGCAGTGAGGGCTCCGGGACGGATACGCAGTATTTT.

This clonotype turned up a few times. V usage is TRBV5-1 and J usage is TRBJ2-3; D is possibly TRBD1 (7 bases). The length of the CDR3 is 17 residues. V shed 5 bases and J shed 5 bases, with 24 bases lying between them. Germline CDR1 is SGHRS and CDR2 is YFSETQ. The CDR3 loop is CASRNFKQGDSGDTQYF. The CDR3 coding sequence is TGCGCCAGCAGAAACTTTAAGCAGGGGGACTCGGGAGATACGCAGTATTTT. Looking up the rest from reference TRBV5-1 and TRBJ2-3 gives the full variable domain: KAGVTQTPRYLIKTRGQQVTLSCSPISGHRSVSWYQQTPGQGLQFLFEYFSETQRNKGNFPGRFSGRQFSNSRSEMNVSTLELGDSALYLCASRNFKQGDSGDTQYFGPGTRLTVL.